The next 27 T cell receptor beta chains were all read from a single sample in a study of T cell repertoires and HLA-DP antigens. The antigens these receptors bind are not known. Sequenced by immunoSEQ multiplex PCR; TCRdb stores in-frame clones only, minus some. The profile shows about 89,000 clones, about 89% of them singletons. Material: CD4+ T cells from PBMCs. These receptors all come from a man aged 45-60 years in good health and CMV-seronegative.

The rearrangement uses TRBV6-1 and TRBJ1-5; 9 bases are shared with TRBD1. Losses at the gene ends were 5 bases for V and 3 bases for J; bases not matched to a gene: 2. This CDR3 is 14 amino acids long. Germline V lookup: CDR1 MNHNS, CDR2 SASEGT. In DNA form, the CDR3 reads TGTGCCAGCAGTAGACAGGGGGTCAATCAGCCCCAGCATTTT. This encodes CASSRQGVNQPQHF.

V is TRBV6-5 and J is TRBJ1-4; a weak D match, TRBD1 (5 bases). This CDR3 is built from 14 residues. The V end was cut by 6 bases, the J end by 5 bases, with 13 bases between. Germline values: CDR1 MNHEY, CDR2 SVGAGI. The CDR3 region is CASRNSGKNEKLFF. CDR3 DNA: TGTGCCAGCAGAAACTCAGGGAAAAATGAAAAACTGTTTTTT.

On this clone: The DNA is left out, because the CDR3 cannot be placed on it with certainty; the CDR3 is given as TCRdb lists it. The rearrangement joins TRBV7-9 to TRBJ1-2. The CDR3 adds up to 18 amino acids, both ends counted. Germline assignment: CDR1 SEHNR and CDR2 FQNEAQ (reference sequence). The CDR3 protein is CASSLFQSSPGLRAGYTF.

The V and J genes are TRBV19 and TRBJ1-4; TRBD1 might be the D (6 bases). V was pared by 7 bases and J by 3 bases, with 15 bases between. This CDR3 has 15 residues. The germline V gene encodes CDR1 LNHDA and CDR2 SQIVND (reference sequence). The CDR3 is CASKTVGAANEKLFF. The DNA for the CDR3 is TGTGCCAGTAAAACAGTGGGGGCTGCTAATGAAAAACTGTTTTTT.

This sequence joins TRBV5-1 and TRBJ2-5; D gene uncertain. The CDR3 totals 14 residues. V gave up 0 bases and J gave up 2 bases, with 8 bases separating them. Germline V CDR1 and CDR2: SGHRS, YFSETQ. The CDR3: CASSLASKQETQYF. Written as DNA, the CDR3 is TGCGCCAGCAGCTTGGCTTCAAAACAAGAGACCCAGTACTTC.

In its sample, this clone was seen once. This chain links TRBV6-1 with TRBJ2-2; the D gene is possibly TRBD1 (6 bases). There are 15 residues in the CDR3. CDR1 MNHNS and CDR2 SASEGT come from the germline V gene. Between the trimmed V and J ends, which lost 10 bases and 0 bases, there was a span of 15 bases. CDR3 region: CATRGTTANTGELFF. In nucleotides, the CDR3 is TGTGCCACTAGGGGGACAACCGCGAACACCGGGGAGCTGTTTTTT.

The chain recombines TRBV9 with TRBJ2-7; D is uncertain. CDR3 length equals 14 residues. V was cut by 0 bases and J by 7 bases, with 14 bases left in between. Looked up from germline, CDR1 is SGDLS and CDR2 is YYNGEE. CDR3 protein: CASSVGGTFVEQYF. The CDR3 DNA sequence: TGTGCCAGCAGCGTAGGTGGCACTTTTGTAGAGCAGTACTTC. Full variable domain (rest looked up from reference TRBV9 and TRBJ2-7): DSGVTQTPKHLITATGQRVTLRCSPRSGDLSVYWYQQSLDQGLQFLIQYYNGEERAKGNILERFSAQQFPDLHSELNLSSLELGDSALYFCASSVGGTFVEQYFGPGTRLTVT.

The genes are TRBV7-9 and TRBJ2-7; D unresolved. Germline V gene data show CDR1 as SEHNR and CDR2 as FQNEAQ (reference sequence). The CDR3 is 14 amino acids. Between the trimmed V and J ends, which lost 5 bases and 2 bases, there was a span of 13 bases. The DNA for the CDR3 is TGTGCCAGCAGCGACACAAGTACTACCTACGAGCAGTACTTC. Translated: CASSDTSTTYEQYF.

The CDR3 DNA sequence: TGTGCCAGCAGCGTGGGACAGGGGAATGGTGGCTACACCTTC. Translating it yields CASSVGQGNGGYTF. The chain joins TRBV9 to TRBJ1-2, with 10 bases lining up with TRBD1. The CDR3 runs 14 residues. CDR1 is SGDLS, CDR2 YYNGEE, per germline. The V and J ends lost 2 bases and 7 bases, in that order; junction bases with no gene match: 5.

The rearrangement uses TRBV7-2 and TRBJ2-1; D is undetermined. The V gene's germline CDR1 is SGHTA and CDR2 FQGNSA. The V end was cut by 0 bases, the J end by 6 bases, with 6 bases between. This CDR3 has 13 amino acids. The CDR3 bases are TGTGCCAGCAGCTTAGCGGTTGCCAATGAGCAGTTCTTC. Its protein product is CASSLAVANEQFF.

CDR3 in amino acids: CASSLRTGGSPLHF. CDR3 coding DNA: TGTGCCAGCAGCTTAAGAACAGGGGGTTCACCCCTCCACTTT. The gene calls are TRBV11-1 and TRBJ1-6, with TRBD1 matching 8 bases. CDR3 length: 14 amino acids. V trimming: 2 bases; J trimming: 9 bases; junction bases outside the gene matches: 3. Germline V gene data show CDR1 as SGHAT and CDR2 as FQDESV (reference sequence).

J is TRBJ1-3 and V is TRBV7-2, with 7 bases aligning to TRBD1. V lost 5 bases to trimming and J lost 0 bases; unmatched junction nucleotides: 7. Germline V gene data show CDR1 as SGHTA and CDR2 as FQGNSA. The CDR3 extends over 16 amino acids. The CDR3: CASSIGQVGSGNTIYF. CDR3 DNA: TGTGCCAGCAGCATCGGACAGGTCGGCTCTGGAAACACCATATATTTT. The full variable domain, completed using reference TRBV7-2 and TRBJ1-3, is GAGVSQSPSNKVTEKGKDVELRCDPISGHTALYWYRQSLGQGLEFLIYFQGNSAPDKSGLPSDRFSAERTGGSVSTLTIQRTQQEDSAVYLCASSIGQVGSGNTIYFGEGSWLTVV.

The rearrangement joins TRBV6-1 to TRBJ1-4; 7 bases agree with TRBD1. V lost 9 bases and J lost 4; bases outside the gene matches: 5. Per the germline V gene, CDR1 is MNHNS and CDR2 is SASEGT. This CDR3 contains 13 residues. CDR3 residues: CASRQGFNEKLFF. CDR3 in DNA: TGTGCCAGTAGACAGGGTTTTAATGAAAAACTGTTTTTT.

The chain has TRBV19 and TRBJ1-6; the match to TRBD1 covers 7 bases. Looked up from germline, CDR1 is LNHDA and CDR2 is SQIVND (reference sequence). The J segment lost 5 bases and the V segment lost 8 bases, leaving 6 bases of the junction unmatched. This CDR3 is 14 amino acids long. In DNA form, the CDR3 reads TGTGCCAGTCACCAGGGGGTCCATAATTCACCCCTCCACTTT. Translation: CASHQGVHNSPLHF.

This chain links TRBV5-1 with TRBJ1-2; no clear D gene. V was trimmed by 0 bases and J by 5 bases, leaving 8 bases between them. Looked up from germline, CDR1 is SGHRS and CDR2 is YFSETQ. The CDR3 has 13 amino acids. The CDR3 sequence is CASSLGPEYGYTF. The DNA for the CDR3 is TGCGCCAGCAGCTTGGGTCCAGAGTATGGCTACACCTTC.

This clone is a singleton in its sample. The V gene is TRBV19, the J gene TRBJ2-3; 7 bases align to TRBD2. The CDR3 is 14 amino acids. V lost 10 bases and J lost 1; bases outside the gene matches: 8. Per germline, CDR1 LNHDA and CDR2 SQIVND (reference sequence). The CDR3 here is CATRVTSGTDTQYF. DNA for the CDR3: TGTGCCACCCGGGTAACTAGCGGCACAGATACGCAGTATTTT.

The chain recombines TRBV7-2 with TRBJ2-7; TRBD2 aligns across 8 bases. Germline lookup yields CDR1 SGHTA and CDR2 FQGNSA. J was trimmed by 1 base and V by 3 bases; bases with no gene match: 5. The CDR3 loop spans 15 amino acids. The CDR3 is CASSFPGLDSYEQYF. The DNA for the CDR3 is TGTGCCAGCAGCTTCCCGGGACTAGATTCCTACGAGCAGTACTTC.

This chain uses TRBV2 with TRBJ1-2; 10 nucleotides align to TRBD1. The V gene end was trimmed by 7 bases and the J gene end by 8 bases; junction bases not matched to a gene: 7. CDR1 is SNHLY, CDR2 FYNNEI, per germline. This CDR3 region has 13 residues. The CDR3 sequence: CASIFDRGRGYTF. In DNA, the CDR3 is TGTGCCAGCATCTTCGACAGGGGGCGAGGCTACACCTTC. The variable domain in full, with the rest retrieved from reference TRBV2 and TRBJ1-2, is EPEVTQTPSHQVTQMGQEVILRCVPISNHLYFYWYRQILGQKVEFLVSFYNNEISEKSEIFDDQFSVERPDGSNFTLKIRSTKLEDSAMYFCASIFDRGRGYTFGSGTRLTVV.

The rearrangement links TRBV5-1 to TRBJ2-2; 10 nucleotides line up with TRBD2. Per germline, CDR1 SGHRS and CDR2 YFSETQ. V lost 1 base, J lost 0 bases, and 0 bases stayed unmatched. CDR3 length equals 16 residues. The DNA of the CDR3 is TGCGCCAGCAGCTTGACTAGCGGGACGAACACCGGGGAGCTGTTTTTT. Protein sequence: CASSLTSGTNTGELFF.

The chain links TRBV2 to TRBJ1-4, with 7 bases that match TRBD1. The ends lost 5 bases at V and 5 bases at J; junction bases unmatched: 8. Per germline, CDR1 SNHLY and CDR2 FYNNEI. This CDR3 is 15 amino acids long. The CDR3 nucleotides read TGTGCCAGCAGTCGGGACAGCCCGCAGAATGAAAAACTGTTTTTT. As protein: CASSRDSPQNEKLFF.

The chain employs TRBV4-3 and TRBJ2-6; no definite D call. V was cut by 0 bases and J by 12 bases, with 12 bases left in between. This CDR3 is 14 amino acids long. Per germline, CDR1 LGHNA and CDR2 YSLEER. The CDR3 region is CASSQDRVVPVLTF. The CDR3, as DNA: TGCGCCAGCAGCCAAGATAGAGTGGTCCCCGTCCTGACTTTC.

This chain links TRBV27 with TRBJ1-2; 9 bases fit TRBD1. CDR1 and CDR2 from the germline V gene are MNHEY and SMNVEV (reference sequence). This CDR3 contains 17 residues. J was trimmed by 4 bases and V by 3 bases; bases with no gene match: 12. CDR3: CASSFSQRTGVIYGYTF. Here the CDR3 DNA reads TGTGCCAGCAGTTTTTCTCAAAGGACAGGGGTGATCTATGGCTACACCTTC.

The chain combines TRBV20-1 with TRBJ1-2, with unresolved D. Germline V gene sequence: CDR1 DFQATT, CDR2 SNEGSKA (reference sequence). This CDR3 contains 10 residues. Between the trimmed V and J ends, which lost 6 bases and 6 bases, there was a span of 8 bases. CDR3 protein: CSAFGNGYTF. CDR3 nucleotides: TGCAGTGCCTTCGGGAATGGCTACACCTTC.

This sequence joins TRBV9 and TRBJ2-2; 10 bases are shared with TRBD2. The CDR3 contains 16 residues. Germline CDR1 and CDR2: SGDLS and YYNGEE. With 0 bases clipped from V and 7 bases from J, the junction kept 6 bases outside the gene matches. The DNA for the CDR3 is TGTGCCAGCAGCGTAGGACTAGCGGGTTTTATCGGGGAGCTGTTTTTT. This translates into CASSVGLAGFIGELFF.

The rearrangement links TRBV30 to TRBJ2-5, with TRBD2 identical over 10 bases. Germline V gives CDR1 GTSNPN, CDR2 SVGIG (reference sequence). V gave up 2 bases and J gave up 3 bases; unmatched junction bases: 0. CDR3 size: 13 residues. The CDR3 coding sequence is TGTGCCTGGAGTACTAGCGGGAAAGAGACCCAGTACTTC. Its protein is CAWSTSGKETQYF.

The table lists this clone with a few counts. The chain uses TRBV4-1 and TRBJ2-7; possibly TRBD1 for D (6 bases). The ends were cut back, 4 bases at V and 1 base at J, with 14 bases in the middle. Germline lookup yields CDR1 MGHRA and CDR2 YSYEKL. The CDR3 covers 15 residues. In nucleotides, the CDR3 is TGCGCCAGCAGCCCCTACAGGGAAGTATCCTACGAGCAGTACTTC. This encodes CASSPYREVSYEQYF.

This sequence joins TRBV30 and TRBJ1-4; 8 bases align to TRBD1. The ends lost 2 bases at V and 0 bases at J; junction bases unmatched: 5. This CDR3 comprises 16 residues. Germline assignment: CDR1 GTSNPN and CDR2 SVGIG (reference sequence). The CDR3 DNA sequence: TGTGCCTGGAGTCCGTGGACAGGGTCAACTAATGAAAAACTGTTTTTT. This sequence encodes CAWSPWTGSTNEKLFF.